This T cell receptor beta chain appears in the sequencing data of a study of tumor and adjacent non-tumor tissue in lung cancer (dated by TCRdb to between 2018 and 2020). Context from the whole study: The cohort included under 15 adenocarcinoma, 2 squamous cell carcinoma and 1 small cell lung cancer patients. Ages among the roughly 15 patients ranged from about 31 to 85 years, there were about ten men and 5 women, and disease was at TNM stage I to III. A total of about 130 million productive TCRbeta reads were generated by sequencing, corresponding to an average of around 3.8 million reads per sample. Using bulk TCRbeta repertoires from around 14 lung cancer patients, the study set lung tumor tissue side by side with matched distant non-tumor lung tissue. TCRbeta CDR3 sequencing was performed on roughly 27 paired specimens, with one tumor sample and one normal lung sample collected per patient.

The CDR3 is made up of 15 amino acids, end residues included. The sequence is cut down to CDR3 DNA, 45 bases in frame from base 1. V ends up 6 bases short and J 1 base short, with an unmatched junction base count of 5. Points on this clonotype: Its antigen target is currently unknown. The missing conserved phenylalanine or tryptophan at the end of this CDR3 makes a read error likely.

Receptors were amplified or captured by multiplex PCR. Sequenced using an Illumina HiSeq 2500. TCRbeta libraries were constructed through three rounds of nested PCR with primers (Table S4) according to protocols adapted from ARM-PCR. Before sequencing, PCR products of 200-500 bp were cut from the gel and purified using the QIAquick gel extraction kit. Per the source publication's procedure: Reads were cleaned with Trimmomatic, merged with FLASH into complete CDR3 sequences, and assigned to V(D)J germline segments with MiTCR. Clonal diversity was calculated as the inverse Simpson's index using VDJtools. Productive reads were defined as in-frame sequences without a premature stop codon. TCRdb itself trimmed the public reads at Q25 with fastp, ran MiXCR and retained productive beta chains. Rows with a matching CDR3 protein are joined into one entry that keeps the most common DNA and genes. In this record, the V and J calls reflect TCRdb's handling and not the investigators' own analysis. A total of 200,000 to 250,000 distinct CDR3 sequences appear in this sample, about 76% of them only once. The biggest ten clones account for roughly 24% of the sample.

Study-level results and caveats: Only about 15 patients were included in the cohort, and the need for larger samples and more detailed clinical data was noted by the authors. TCR diversity (inverse Simpson) was significantly higher in tumor than in normal lung tissue (around 450 vs 160, P = 0.0075, Mann-Whitney U test). The top 100 clones accounted for a significantly larger cumulative portion of the repertoire in normal lung than in tumor tissue. Younger patients had significantly higher TCR diversity, and higher tumor TCR diversity was associated with shorter overall and disease-free survival. Peripheral blood was not sequenced, so blood TCRbeta repertoires were not examined in the lung cancer patients of the study. The sequencing platform is not named in the methods, and unique molecular identifiers are not mentioned.

Bulk unsorted tissue served as the source for RNA extraction, and RNA quality was assessed using a NanoDrop ND-1000 and an Agilent 2100. Newly diagnosed lung cancer patients without prior chemotherapy who had been admitted for thoracic surgery in China between August and November 2014 were enrolled as donors. Patients with previous radiotherapy or chemotherapy, or with another concurrent cancer, were excluded from the study. Surgical tissue pieces of about 1-2.3 cm3 were preserved in RNAlater solution and were kept at -80 degrees C until use. The chain joins TRBV12-3 or TRBV12-4 to TRBJ1-5, with TRBD1 matching 8 junction bases. This clonotype was obtained from a man in his sixties with non-small cell lung cancer. Sequencing was performed on lung tumor tissue. The nucleotides are TGTGCCAGCAGAGATACAGGGGGGAGCAATCAGCCCCAGCATATT. It encodes CASRDTGGSNQPQHI.